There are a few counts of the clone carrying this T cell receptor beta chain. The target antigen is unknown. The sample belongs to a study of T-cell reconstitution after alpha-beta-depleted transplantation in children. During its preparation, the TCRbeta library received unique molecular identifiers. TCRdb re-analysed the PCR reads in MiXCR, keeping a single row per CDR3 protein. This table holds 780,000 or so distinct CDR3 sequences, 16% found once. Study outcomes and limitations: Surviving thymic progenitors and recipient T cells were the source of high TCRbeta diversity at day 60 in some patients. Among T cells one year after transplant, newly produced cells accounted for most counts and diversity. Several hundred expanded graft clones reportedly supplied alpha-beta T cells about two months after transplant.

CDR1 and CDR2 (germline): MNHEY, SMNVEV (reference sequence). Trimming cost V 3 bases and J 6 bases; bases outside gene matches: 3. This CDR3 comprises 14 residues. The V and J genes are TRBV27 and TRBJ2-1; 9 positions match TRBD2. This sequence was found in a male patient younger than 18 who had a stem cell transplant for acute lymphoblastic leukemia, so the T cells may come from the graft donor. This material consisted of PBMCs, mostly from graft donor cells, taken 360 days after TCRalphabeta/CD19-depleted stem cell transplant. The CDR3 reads CASSLREGLNEQFF. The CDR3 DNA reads TGTGCCAGCAGTTTGCGGGAGGGCCTCAATGAGCAGTTCTTC.